This paragraph covers one T cell receptor (beta chain) sequence. This record comes from a study of shared clonotypes between healthy human individuals. J was trimmed by 3 bases and V by 0 bases; bases with no gene match: 5. From germline, CDR1 is SGHTS and CDR2 YDEGEE. The CDR3 is made up of 16 amino acids. Clones were read by immunoSEQ multiplex PCR, and TCRdb kept only the in-frame ones, dropping some. The profile shows about a million clones, around three quarters of them singletons. The sequenced sample was memory CD4+ T cells from PBMCs. Regarding subset: CD45RA-negative fraction. The clonotype comes from a man aged 18 to 29 in good health. Some clones in this sample may be carry-over from other donors' samples. The chain uses TRBV5-8 and TRBJ2-3, with 9 positions matching TRBD1. CDR3: CASSLGTGGFTDTQYF. The CDR3 DNA reads TGTGCCAGCAGCTTGGGAACAGGGGGCTTTACAGATACGCAGTATTTT.